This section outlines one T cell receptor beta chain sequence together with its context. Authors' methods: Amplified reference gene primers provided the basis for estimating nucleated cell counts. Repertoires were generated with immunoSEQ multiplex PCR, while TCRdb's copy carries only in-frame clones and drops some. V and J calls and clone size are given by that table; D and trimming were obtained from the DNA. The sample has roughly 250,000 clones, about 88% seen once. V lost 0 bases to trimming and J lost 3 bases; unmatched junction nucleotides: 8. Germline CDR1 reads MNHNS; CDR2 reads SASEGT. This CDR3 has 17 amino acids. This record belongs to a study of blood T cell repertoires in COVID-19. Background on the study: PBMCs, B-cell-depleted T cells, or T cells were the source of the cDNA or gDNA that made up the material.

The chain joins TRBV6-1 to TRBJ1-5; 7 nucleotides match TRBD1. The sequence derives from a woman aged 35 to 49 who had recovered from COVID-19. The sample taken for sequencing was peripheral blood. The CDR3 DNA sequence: TGTGCCAGCAGTGAAGCCGGCGGCAGGGGGGTCAATCAGCCCCAGCATTTT. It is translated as CASSEAGGRGVNQPQHF.